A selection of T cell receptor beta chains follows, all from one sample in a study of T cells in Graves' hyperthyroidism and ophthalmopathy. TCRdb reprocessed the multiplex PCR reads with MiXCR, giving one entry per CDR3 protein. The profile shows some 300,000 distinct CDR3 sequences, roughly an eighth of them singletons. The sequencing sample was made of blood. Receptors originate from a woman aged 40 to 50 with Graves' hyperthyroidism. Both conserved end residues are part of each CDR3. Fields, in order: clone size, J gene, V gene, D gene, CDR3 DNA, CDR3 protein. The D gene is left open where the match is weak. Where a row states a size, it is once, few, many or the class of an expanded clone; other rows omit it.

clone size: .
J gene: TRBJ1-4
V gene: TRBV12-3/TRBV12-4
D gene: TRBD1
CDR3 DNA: TGTGCCAGCAGCCGGGACAGGGGATCCCCAACTAATGAAAAACTGTTTTTT
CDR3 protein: CASSRDRGSPTNEKLFF

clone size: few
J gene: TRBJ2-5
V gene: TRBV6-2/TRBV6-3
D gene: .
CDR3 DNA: TGTGCCAGCAGTTACTCGAAGGGGAGAGAGACCCAGTACTTC
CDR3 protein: CASSYSKGRETQYF

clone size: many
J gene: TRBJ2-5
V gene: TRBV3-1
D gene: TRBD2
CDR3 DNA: TGTGCCAGCAGCCAAGTGGGACTAGTAGAGACCCAGTACTTC
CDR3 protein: CASSQVGLVETQYF

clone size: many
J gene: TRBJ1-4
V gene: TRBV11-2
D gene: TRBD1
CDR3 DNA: TGTGCCAGCAGCTTCGGGACAGTAGGGGAAAAACTGTTTTTT
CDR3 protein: CASSFGTVGEKLFF

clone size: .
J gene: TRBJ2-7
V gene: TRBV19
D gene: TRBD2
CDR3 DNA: TGTGCCAGTAGCCTTTCGACTAGCGGGATTTACGAGCAGTACTTC
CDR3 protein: CASSLSTSGIYEQYF

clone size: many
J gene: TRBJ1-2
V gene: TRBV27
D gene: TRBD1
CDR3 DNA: TGTGCCAGCAGTTCCTCCGGGACAGGGGGCAGTTTAATTCGTGGCTACACCTTC
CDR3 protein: CASSSSGTGGSLIRGYTF

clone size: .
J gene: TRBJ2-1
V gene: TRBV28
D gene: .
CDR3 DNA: TGTGCCAGCAGTTTATTATCCCCCCCCGAGTGGGCAAATGAGCAGTTCTTC
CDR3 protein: CASSLLSPPEWANEQFF

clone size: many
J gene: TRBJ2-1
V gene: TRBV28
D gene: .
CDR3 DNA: TGTGCCAGCAGTCTAGTCTTCAATGAGCAGTTCTTC
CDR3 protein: CASSLVFNEQFF

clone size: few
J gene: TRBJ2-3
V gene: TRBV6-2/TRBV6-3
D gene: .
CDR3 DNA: TGTGCCAGCAGTTACTCGACCGGCGGAGATACGCAGTATTTT
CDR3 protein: CASSYSTGGDTQYF

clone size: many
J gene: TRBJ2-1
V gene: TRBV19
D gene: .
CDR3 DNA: TGTGCCAGCGCCCGGGTTTCCTACAATGAGCAGTTCTTC
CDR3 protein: CASARVSYNEQFF

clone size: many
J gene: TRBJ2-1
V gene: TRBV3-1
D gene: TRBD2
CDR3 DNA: TGTGCCAGCACCCAACTAGCGGGAGGGCCAGGTGAGCAGTTCTTC
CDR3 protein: CASTQLAGGPGEQFF

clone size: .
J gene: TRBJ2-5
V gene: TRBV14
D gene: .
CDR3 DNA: TGTGCCAGCAGCCCTCGTCACAGACAAGAGACCCAGTACTTC
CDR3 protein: CASSPRHRQETQYF

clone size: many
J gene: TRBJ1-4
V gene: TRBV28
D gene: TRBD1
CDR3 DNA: TGTGCCAGCAGTGTCCCCCAACAGGGGGGCGAAAAACTGTTTTTT
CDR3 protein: CASSVPQQGGEKLFF

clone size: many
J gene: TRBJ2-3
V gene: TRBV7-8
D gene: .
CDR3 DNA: TGTGCCAGCAGCCGGCCAGGAGGCACAGATACGCAGTATTTT
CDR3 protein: CASSRPGGTDTQYF

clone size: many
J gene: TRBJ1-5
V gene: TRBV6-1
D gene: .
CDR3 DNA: TGTGCCAGCAGAACCGGGACACCTAGCAATCAGCCCCAGCATTTT
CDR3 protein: CASRTGTPSNQPQHF

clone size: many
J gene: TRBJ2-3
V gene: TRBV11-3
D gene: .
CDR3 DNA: TGTGCCAGCAGCTTAACTCCAGATACGCAGTATTTT
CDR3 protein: CASSLTPDTQYF

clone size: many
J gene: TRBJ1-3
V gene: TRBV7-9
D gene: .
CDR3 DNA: TGTGCCAGCAGCTTAGGGGGATCGTGGAACACCATATATTTT
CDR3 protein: CASSLGGSWNTIYF

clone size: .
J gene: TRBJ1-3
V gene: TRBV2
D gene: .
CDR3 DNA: TGTGCCAGCAGTGCCCATACGTCAATCTCTGGAAACACCATATATTTT
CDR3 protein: CASSAHTSISGNTIYF

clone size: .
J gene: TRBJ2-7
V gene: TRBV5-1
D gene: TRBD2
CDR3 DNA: TGCGCCAGCAGCTTCTCCCCAGCGGGAACCAACGAGCAGTACTTC
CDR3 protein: CASSFSPAGTNEQYF

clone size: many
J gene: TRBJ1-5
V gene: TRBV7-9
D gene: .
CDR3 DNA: TGTGCCAGCAGCTTAGGGGGGTCAAGTCAGCCCCAGCATTTT
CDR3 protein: CASSLGGSSQPQHF